This T cell receptor (beta chain) was sequenced in a study of graft-versus-host responses after intestinal transplantation. Study-wide background: Tacrolimus and steroids were given for about 3 years to all recipients after anti-thymocyte globulin induction. Study-wide results and limits: Patients with graft-donor T cell macrochimerism had high graft-versus-host to host-versus-graft clonal ratios in allografts. Among recipient marrow samples, GvH clones were found; some appeared first in ileum or blood.

For this clone: The antigen remains unidentified.

Profiled with immunoSEQ multiplex PCR; TCRdb holds only in-frame clones, not every one. The profile covers tens of thousands of clones, with over 75% appearing a single time and around 0.5% taken by the ten largest. J was trimmed by 3 bases and V by 3 bases; bases with no gene match: 2. The germline V gene encodes CDR1 SEHNR and CDR2 FQNEAQ (reference sequence). This CDR3 has 13 residues. The sequence derives from a human donor who received an intestinal transplant. The rearrangement joins TRBV7-9 to TRBJ2-7; the match to TRBD1 covers 7 bases. The sequences come from unstimulated CD8+ T cells sorted from spleen or lymph node cells, collected before intestinal transplant. CDR3 sequence: CASSFRQGYEQYF. Here the CDR3 DNA reads TGTGCCAGCAGCTTCCGACAGGGCTACGAGCAGTACTTC.